These T cell receptor beta chains were read from a single sample in a study of a mutant IDH1 vaccine in newly diagnosed glioma. Profiled with immunoSEQ multiplex PCR; TCRdb holds only in-frame clones, not every one. Of about 33,000 clones listed, over 75% were seen once; the top ten hold more than 2.5%. No antigen has been assigned to these receptors. The sample here was PBMCs, taken from a glioma patient whose treatment included an IDH1 peptide vaccine. The receptor source for this set is a man in his forties with glioma. Each CDR3 is given with its conserved first and last residue. A D gene is named only where the DNA matches it firmly. A clone size is listed for some rows: how often the clone was seen (once, few, many), or a class if it is expanded.

j_call d_call clone_size v_call cdr3_aa cdr3_nt
TRBJ2-3 TRBD2 - TRBV2 CASSSAGLAGEVTDTQYF TGTGCCAGCAGCTCGGCGGGACTAGCGGGGGAGGTCACAGATACGCAGTATTTT
TRBJ2-3 TRBD2 - TRBV19 CASTRTSGITDTQYF TGTGCCAGTACCCGGACTAGCGGGATCACAGATACGCAGTATTTT
TRBJ2-5 - - TRBV9 CASSVSDRGEQYF TGTGCCAGCAGCGTTTCAGATAGAGGGGAGCAGTACTTC
TRBJ1-4 - - TRBV7-3 CASSVSGGGNEKLFF TGTGCCAGCAGCGTATCCGGAGGGGGTAATGAAAAACTGTTTTTT
TRBJ1-2 TRBD1 - TRBV6-1 CASSEMVTGGYGYTF TGTGCCAGCAGTGAAATGGTGACAGGGGGCTATGGCTACACCTTC
TRBJ1-2 - - TRBV29-1 CSVRMGRMGYTF TGCAGCGTCCGAATGGGCAGAATGGGCTACACCTTC
TRBJ1-1 - - TRBV6-5 CASSYGGLMNTEAFF TGTGCCAGCAGTTACGGGGGGTTGATGAACACTGAAGCTTTCTTT
TRBJ2-7 TRBD2 - TRBV6-5 CASRALGAGGHEQYF TGTGCCAGCAGAGCACTGGGAGCGGGAGGGCACGAGCAGTACTTC
TRBJ1-5 - - TRBV15 CATSRQLDQPQHF TGTGCCACCAGCAGACAGTTAGATCAGCCCCAGCATTTT
TRBJ1-6 TRBD1 - TRBV11-1 CASSSTGGTGSPLHF TGTGCCAGCAGCTCGACAGGGGGGACGGGTTCACCCCTCCACTTT
TRBJ1-1 - - TRBV9 CASSGTTVMNTEAFF TGTGCCAGCAGCGGTACGACAGTCATGAACACTGAAGCTTTCTTT
TRBJ2-1 - medium-sized TRBV9 CASSVDSVPYNEQFF TGTGCCAGCAGCGTAGATAGCGTACCCTACAATGAGCAGTTCTTC
TRBJ1-2 - - TRBV4-1 CASSPTIYYGYTF TGCGCCAGCAGCCCGACTATCTACTATGGCTACACCTTC
TRBJ1-5 - once TRBV5-3 CARSLGQLRGDNQPQHF TGTGCCAGAAGCTTGGGGCAGCTTAGAGGGGATAATCAGCCCCAGCATTTT
TRBJ2-3 TRBD2 - TRBV6-5 CASSRGTSGGGQYF TGTGCCAGCAGTAGAGGGACTAGCGGGGGGGGGCAGTATTTT
TRBJ2-5 - - TRBV28 CASSAQGKTQYF TGTGCCAGCAGTGCTCAGGGGAAGACCCAGTACTTC
TRBJ1-2 TRBD1 few TRBV4-2 CASSQDTQGSMGYTF TGTGCCAGCAGCCAAGATACACAGGGGTCGATGGGCTACACCTTC
TRBJ2-1 TRBD2 - TRBV6-4 CASSEQGTSGDNEQFF TGTGCCAGCAGTGAACAAGGGACTAGCGGGGACAATGAGCAGTTCTTC
TRBJ2-3 TRBD2 - TRBV10-3 CAISVWVDPAGVPDTQYF TGTGCCATCAGTGTTTGGGTGGACCCGGCGGGAGTTCCAGATACGCAGTATTTT
TRBJ2-3 - - TRBV7-9 CASSFSGEETQYF TGTGCCAGCAGCTTTTCAGGGGAGGAGACGCAGTATTTT
TRBJ1-5 - - TRBV5-1 CASSLERFNQPQHF TGCGCCAGCAGCTTAGAACGGTTCAATCAGCCCCAGCATTTT
TRBJ1-2 TRBD1 - TRBV27 CASSSGTGEFPGYGYTF TGTGCCAGCAGTTCGGGGACAGGCGAATTCCCAGGCTATGGCTACACCTTC
TRBJ2-7 - - TRBV19 CASSPQVGGSYEQYF TGTGCCAGTAGTCCCCAGGTCGGCGGTTCCTACGAGCAGTACTTC
TRBJ2-2 TRBD2 - TRBV7-9 CASGGDTGELFF TGTGCCAGCGGGGGGGACACCGGGGAGCTGTTTTTT
TRBJ1-5 - once TRBV19 CASSIGQGNQPQHF TGTGCCAGTAGTATCGGGCAGGGAAATCAGCCCCAGCATTTT
TRBJ2-7 - - TRBV11-3 CASSPGLGQGIEQYF TGTGCCAGCAGCCCCGGACTCGGGCAGGGAATCGAGCAGTACTTC
TRBJ1-2 TRBD1 - TRBV4-1 CASSQSRTGSNGYTF TGCGCCAGCAGCCAATCCCGGACAGGGTCGAATGGCTACACCTTC
TRBJ1-1 - once TRBV11-3 CASSVSWNTEAFF TGTGCCAGCAGCGTGTCTTGGAACACTGAAGCTTTCTTT
TRBJ1-5 - - TRBV7-2 CASSPEGSQPQHF TGTGCCAGCAGCCCCGAGGGTTCCCAGCCCCAGCATTTT
TRBJ2-7 TRBD2 - TRBV7-9 CASSQKKGLAGVYEQYF TGTGCCAGCAGCCAAAAGAAAGGACTAGCGGGGGTCTACGAGCAGTACTTC
TRBJ1-4 - - TRBV5-1 CASSLEDNEKLFF TGCGCCAGCAGCTTGGAAGATAATGAAAAACTGTTTTTT
TRBJ2-3 TRBD1 - TRBV29-1 CSSVGDRGTDTQYF TGCAGCTCTGTTGGAGACAGGGGGACAGATACGCAGTATTTT
TRBJ2-7 TRBD2 once TRBV7-8 CASTTVAGRSSEQYF TGTGCCAGCACCACCGTAGCGGGACGGTCTAGCGAGCAGTACTTC
TRBJ2-3 TRBD2 - TRBV13 CASSQGLAGAGDTQYF TGTGCCAGCAGCCAGGGACTAGCGGGAGCTGGGGATACGCAGTATTTT
TRBJ1-4 - - TRBV29-1 CSVGASGQPNEKLFF TGCAGCGTTGGGGCTTCGGGGCAGCCTAATGAAAAACTGTTTTTT
TRBJ2-7 - once TRBV5-5 CASSPLGAYEQYF TGTGCCAGCAGCCCTCTGGGAGCCTACGAGCAGTACTTC
TRBJ2-7 TRBD2 - TRBV7-2 CASSVLAGEFDEQYF TGTGCCAGCAGCGTCCTAGCGGGAGAGTTCGACGAGCAGTACTTC
TRBJ1-5 TRBD1 - TRBV5-8 CASSWDRGQSNQPQHF TGTGCCAGCAGCTGGGACAGGGGGCAGAGCAATCAGCCCCAGCATTTT
TRBJ2-5 TRBD2 - TRBV7-7 CASSFGREGETQYF TGTGCTAGCAGCTTTGGCCGGGAGGGGGAGACCCAGTACTTC
TRBJ2-5 - - TRBV5-8 CASSLDVGETQYF TGTGCCAGCAGCTTGGATGTGGGAGAGACCCAGTACTTC
TRBJ2-7 - - TRBV29-1 CSVEVRHLRGVYEQYF TGCAGCGTTGAAGTCCGACACCTCAGGGGGGTTTACGAGCAGTACTTC
TRBJ2-2 TRBD1 - TRBV29-1 CSVLRTGGTGELFF TGCAGCGTTCTGAGGACAGGTGGGACCGGGGAGCTGTTTTTT
TRBJ2-3 - once TRBV4-1 CASRATFTDTQYF TGCGCCAGCAGGGCGACGTTCACAGATACGCAGTATTTT
TRBJ2-2 - - TRBV19 CASRLGLNTGELFF TGTGCCAGTAGACTGGGACTGAACACCGGGGAGCTGTTTTTT
TRBJ2-6 - - TRBV10-1 CASSDKVGSGANVLTF TGCGCCAGCAGTGATAAAGTAGGATCTGGGGCCAACGTCCTGACTTTC
TRBJ1-2 TRBD1 - TRBV19 CASGDRGRLDGYTF TGTGCCAGTGGGGACAGGGGCCGCCTGGATGGCTACACCTTC
TRBJ1-2 TRBD1 - TRBV7-2 CASSSRTGVTMRYTF TGTGCCAGCAGCTCTCGGACAGGGGTAACTATGCGCTACACCTTC
TRBJ2-3 TRBD2 - TRBV13 CASSFLAGGRDTQYF TGTGCCAGCAGCTTCTTAGCGGGAGGCCGGGATACGCAGTATTTT
TRBJ2-5 - few TRBV7-3 CASSSPGTGGEETQYF TGTGCCAGCAGCTCACCTGGGACTGGGGGAGAAGAGACCCAGTACTTC
TRBJ2-2 - - TRBV7-3 CASSQDSGNTGELFF TGTGCCAGCAGCCAGGACAGTGGGAACACCGGGGAGCTGTTTTTT
TRBJ1-5 - - TRBV2 CASSGGLDQPQHF TGTGCCAGCAGTGGGGGACTCGATCAGCCCCAGCATTTT
TRBJ2-2 TRBD2 - TRBV5-1 CASSFTSGGWNTGELFF TGCGCCAGCAGCTTTACCAGCGGGGGATGGAACACCGGGGAGCTGTTTTTT
TRBJ2-2 - - TRBV6-1 CASSALGGRDTGELFF TGTGCCAGCAGTGCCTTAGGAGGAAGGGACACCGGGGAGCTGTTTTTT
TRBJ1-3 - - TRBV5-4 CASGLKGNTIYF TGTGCCAGTGGTCTGAAAGGAAACACCATATATTTT
TRBJ1-1 - - TRBV9 CASSQSGGRNTEAFF TGTGCCAGCAGCCAGAGTGGGGGCCGGAACACTGAAGCTTTCTTT
TRBJ2-2 - - TRBV19 CASSADYRAGELFF TGTGCCAGTAGTGCAGATTATCGGGCCGGGGAGCTGTTTTTT
TRBJ1-2 - - TRBV30 CAWSATLRGYTF TGTGCCTGGAGTGCTACACTTCGTGGCTACACCTTC